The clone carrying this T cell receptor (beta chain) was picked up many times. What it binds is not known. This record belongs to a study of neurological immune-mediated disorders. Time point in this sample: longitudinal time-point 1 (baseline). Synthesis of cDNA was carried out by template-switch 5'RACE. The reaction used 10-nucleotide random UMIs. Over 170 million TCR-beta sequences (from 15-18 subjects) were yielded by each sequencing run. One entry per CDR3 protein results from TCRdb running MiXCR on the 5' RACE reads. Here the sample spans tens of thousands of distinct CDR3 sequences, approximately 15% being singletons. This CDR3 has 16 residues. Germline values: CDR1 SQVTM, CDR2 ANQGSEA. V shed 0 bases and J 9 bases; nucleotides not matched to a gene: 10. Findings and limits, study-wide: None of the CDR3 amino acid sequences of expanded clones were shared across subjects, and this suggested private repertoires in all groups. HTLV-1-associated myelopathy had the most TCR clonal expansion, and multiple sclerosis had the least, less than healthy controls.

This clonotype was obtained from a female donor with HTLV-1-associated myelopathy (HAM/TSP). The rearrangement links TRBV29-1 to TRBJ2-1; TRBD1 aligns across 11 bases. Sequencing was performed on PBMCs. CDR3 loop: CSVEDPGDRGWGEQFF. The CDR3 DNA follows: TGCAGCGTTGAAGATCCTGGGGACAGGGGGTGGGGTGAGCAGTTCTTC.